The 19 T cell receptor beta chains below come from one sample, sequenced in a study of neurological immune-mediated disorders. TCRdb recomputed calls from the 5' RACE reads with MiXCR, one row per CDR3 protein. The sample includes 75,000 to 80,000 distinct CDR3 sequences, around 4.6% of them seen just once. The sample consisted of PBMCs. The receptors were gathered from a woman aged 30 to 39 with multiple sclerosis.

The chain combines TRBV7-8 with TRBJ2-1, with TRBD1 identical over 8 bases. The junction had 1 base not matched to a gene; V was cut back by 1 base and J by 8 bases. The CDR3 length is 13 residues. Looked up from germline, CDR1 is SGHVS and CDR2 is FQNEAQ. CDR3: CASSLGQGYEQFF. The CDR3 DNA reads TGTGCCAGCAGCTTAGGACAGGGGTATGAGCAGTTCTTC.

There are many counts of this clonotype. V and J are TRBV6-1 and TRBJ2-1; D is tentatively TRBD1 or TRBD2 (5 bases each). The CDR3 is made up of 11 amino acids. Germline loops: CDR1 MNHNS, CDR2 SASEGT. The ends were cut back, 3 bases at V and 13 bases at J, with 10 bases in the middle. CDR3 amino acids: CASSEHGDQFF. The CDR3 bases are TGTGCCAGCAGTGAGCATGGGGACCAGTTCTTC.

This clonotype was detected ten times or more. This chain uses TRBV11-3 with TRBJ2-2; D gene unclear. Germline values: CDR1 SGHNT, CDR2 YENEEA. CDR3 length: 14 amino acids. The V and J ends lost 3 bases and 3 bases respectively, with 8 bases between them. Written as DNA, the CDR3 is TGTGCCAGCAGCTTCGGGTTGGACACCGGGGAGCTGTTTTTT. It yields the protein CASSFGLDTGELFF.

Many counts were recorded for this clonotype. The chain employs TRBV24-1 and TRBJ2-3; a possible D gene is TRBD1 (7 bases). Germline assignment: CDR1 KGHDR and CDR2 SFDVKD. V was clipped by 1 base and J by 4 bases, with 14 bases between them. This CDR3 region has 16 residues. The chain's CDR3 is CATSDFRGDMADTQYF. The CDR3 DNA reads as TGTGCCACCAGTGATTTCAGGGGGGACATGGCAGATACGCAGTATTTT.

The CDR3 DNA reads as TGTGCCAGCAGCCCGTTGGGCAGAGGCGGCGGCTACACCTTC. Encoded protein: CASSPLGRGGGYTF. V usage is TRBV3-1 and J usage is TRBJ1-2; D not certain. The CDR3 runs to 14 residues. Germline loops: CDR1 LGHDT, CDR2 YNNKEL (reference sequence). V was clipped by 4 bases and J by 8 bases, with 17 bases between them.

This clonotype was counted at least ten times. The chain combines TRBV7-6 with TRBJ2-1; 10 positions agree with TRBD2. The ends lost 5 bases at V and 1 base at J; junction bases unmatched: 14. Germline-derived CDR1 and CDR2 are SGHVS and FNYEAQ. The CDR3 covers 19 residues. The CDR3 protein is CASSTAGGGGSGSYNEQFF. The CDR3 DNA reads TGTGCCAGCAGCACAGCGGGAGGGGGCGGGAGCGGGTCCTACAATGAGCAGTTCTTC.

The CDR3: CASSSQGARTEAFF. Written as DNA, the CDR3 is TGCGCCAGCAGCTCACAGGGGGCGCGCACTGAAGCTTTCTTT. V gene TRBV5-1 combines with J gene TRBJ1-1, with TRBD1 matching over 9 bases. The CDR3 has 14 amino acids. J gave up 4 bases and V 3 bases, and 4 bases lay outside the gene matches. Germline values: CDR1 SGHRS, CDR2 YFSETQ.

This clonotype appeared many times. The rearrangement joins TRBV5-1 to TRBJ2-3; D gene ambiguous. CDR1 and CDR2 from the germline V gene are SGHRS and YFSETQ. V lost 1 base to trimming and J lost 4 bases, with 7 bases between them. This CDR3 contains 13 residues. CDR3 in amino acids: CASSLSDADTQYF. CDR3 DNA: TGCGCCAGCAGCTTGAGCGACGCAGATACGCAGTATTTT.

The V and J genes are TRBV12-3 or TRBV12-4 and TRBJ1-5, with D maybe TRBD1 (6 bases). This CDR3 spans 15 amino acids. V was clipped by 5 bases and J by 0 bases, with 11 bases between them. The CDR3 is CASSEQGVSNQPQHF. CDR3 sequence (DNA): TGTGCCAGCAGTGAACAGGGTGTTAGCAATCAGCCCCAGCATTTT.

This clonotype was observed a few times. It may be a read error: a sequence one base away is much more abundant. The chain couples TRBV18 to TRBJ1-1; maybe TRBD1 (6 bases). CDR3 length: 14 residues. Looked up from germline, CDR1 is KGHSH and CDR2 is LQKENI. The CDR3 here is CVSSQPTGLPEAFF. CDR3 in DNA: TGTGTCAGCTCACAACCGACAGGCCTCCCTGAAGCTTTCTTT.

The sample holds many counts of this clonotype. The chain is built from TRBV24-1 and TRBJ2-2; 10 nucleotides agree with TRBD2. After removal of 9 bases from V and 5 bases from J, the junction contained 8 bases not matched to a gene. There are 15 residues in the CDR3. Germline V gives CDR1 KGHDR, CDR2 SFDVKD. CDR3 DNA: TGTGCCACCTGGACTAGCGGCAACTTAACCGGGGAGCTGTTTTTT. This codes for CATWTSGNLTGELFF.

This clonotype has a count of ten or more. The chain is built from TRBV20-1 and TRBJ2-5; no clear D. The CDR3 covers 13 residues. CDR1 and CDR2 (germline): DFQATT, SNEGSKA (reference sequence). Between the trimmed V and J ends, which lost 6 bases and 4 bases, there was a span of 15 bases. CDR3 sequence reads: CSAILTTGETQYF. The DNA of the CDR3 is TGCAGTGCCATCCTAACCACTGGAGAGACCCAGTACTTC.

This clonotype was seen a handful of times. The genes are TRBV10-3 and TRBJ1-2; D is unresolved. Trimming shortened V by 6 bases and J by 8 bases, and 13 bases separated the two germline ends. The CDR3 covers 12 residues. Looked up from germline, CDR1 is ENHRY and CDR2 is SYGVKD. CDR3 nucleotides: TGTGCCATCAGCAAGGGTATCGACGGCTACACCTTC. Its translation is CAISKGIDGYTF.

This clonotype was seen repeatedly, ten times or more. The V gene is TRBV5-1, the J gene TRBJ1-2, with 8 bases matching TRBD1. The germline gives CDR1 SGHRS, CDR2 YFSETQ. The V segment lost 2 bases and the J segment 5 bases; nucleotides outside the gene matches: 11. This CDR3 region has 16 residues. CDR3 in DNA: TGCGCCAGCAGCTTAAGGACAGGGTTTGGAGCATATGGCTACACCTTC. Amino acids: CASSLRTGFGAYGYTF.

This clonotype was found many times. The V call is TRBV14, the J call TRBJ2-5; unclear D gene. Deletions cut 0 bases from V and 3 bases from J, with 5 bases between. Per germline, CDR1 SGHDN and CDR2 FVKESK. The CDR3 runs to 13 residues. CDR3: CASSQEMEETQYF. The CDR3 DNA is TGTGCCAGCAGCCAAGAAATGGAAGAGACCCAGTACTTC.

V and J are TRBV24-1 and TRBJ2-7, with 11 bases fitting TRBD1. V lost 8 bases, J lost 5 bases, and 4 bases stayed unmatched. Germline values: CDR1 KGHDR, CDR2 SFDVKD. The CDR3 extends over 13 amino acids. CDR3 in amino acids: CATMGQGENEQYF. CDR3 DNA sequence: TGTGCCACCATGGGACAGGGGGAAAACGAGCAGTACTTC.

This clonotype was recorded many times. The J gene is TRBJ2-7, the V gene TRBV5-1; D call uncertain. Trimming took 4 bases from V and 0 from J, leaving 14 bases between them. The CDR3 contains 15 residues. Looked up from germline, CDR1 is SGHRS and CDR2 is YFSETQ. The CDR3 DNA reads TGCGCCAGCAGCGGATGGAGAAAGAGCTCCTACGAGCAGTACTTC. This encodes CASSGWRKSSYEQYF.

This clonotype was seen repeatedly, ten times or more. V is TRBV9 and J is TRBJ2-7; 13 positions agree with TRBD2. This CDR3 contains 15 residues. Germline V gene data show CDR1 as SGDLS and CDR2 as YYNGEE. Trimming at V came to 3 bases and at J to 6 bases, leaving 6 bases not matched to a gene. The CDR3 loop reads CASSAGTSGIREQYF. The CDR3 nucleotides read TGTGCCAGCAGCGCCGGGACTAGCGGGATTCGCGAGCAGTACTTC.

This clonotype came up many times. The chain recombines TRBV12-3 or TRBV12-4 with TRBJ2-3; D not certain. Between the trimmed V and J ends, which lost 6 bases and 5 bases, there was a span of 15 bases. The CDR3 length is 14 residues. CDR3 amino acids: CASSSPSRGDTQYF. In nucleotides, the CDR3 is TGTGCCAGCAGCTCACCCAGCAGAGGAGATACGCAGTATTTT.